A single sample gave rise to the 3 T cell receptor beta chains below, sequenced in a study of blood T cell repertoires in COVID-19. Generated by immunoSEQ multiplex PCR, the TCRdb table keeps only in-frame clones and is missing some. The data contain about 180,000 clones, roughly 75% of them singletons. Sequencing was carried out using peripheral blood. All receptors derive from a man in his 70s with active or convalescent COVID-19.

In the case of this clone: This sample includes further DNA sequences coding for the same CDR3. The chain is built from TRBV10-3 and TRBJ1-2; 8 positions agree with TRBD1. The germline CDR1 and CDR2 sequences are ENHRY and SYGVKD. The CDR3 is made up of 14 amino acids. V was clipped by 4 bases and J by 4 bases; unmatched bases: 5. The CDR3 protein is CAISGGQGSYGYTF. CDR3 nucleotides: TGTGCCATCAGTGGAGGACAGGGTAGCTATGGCTACACCTTC.

The CDR3 sequence is CASSLVPRDSYNEQFF. The CDR3 coding sequence is TGCGCCAGCAGCTTAGTACCCAGGGACTCCTACAATGAGCAGTTCTTC. The rearrangement uses TRBV5-1 and TRBJ2-1, with D perhaps TRBD1 (5 bases). V was clipped by 2 bases and J by 0 bases, with 12 bases between them. CDR1 and CDR2 (germline): SGHRS, YFSETQ. The CDR3 loop spans 16 amino acids.

This clone was picked up one time. The chain couples TRBV11-3 to TRBJ1-5, with D perhaps matching TRBD1 (5 bases). CDR3 length: 18 amino acids. The ends were cut back, 1 base at V and 2 bases at J, with 18 bases in the middle. Germline lookup yields CDR1 SGHNT and CDR2 YENEEA. The CDR3 nucleotides read TGTGCCAGCAGCTTAGGTGTTCGGGGGATGGCGCGCAATCAGCCCCAGCATTTT. Protein product: CASSLGVRGMARNQPQHF.